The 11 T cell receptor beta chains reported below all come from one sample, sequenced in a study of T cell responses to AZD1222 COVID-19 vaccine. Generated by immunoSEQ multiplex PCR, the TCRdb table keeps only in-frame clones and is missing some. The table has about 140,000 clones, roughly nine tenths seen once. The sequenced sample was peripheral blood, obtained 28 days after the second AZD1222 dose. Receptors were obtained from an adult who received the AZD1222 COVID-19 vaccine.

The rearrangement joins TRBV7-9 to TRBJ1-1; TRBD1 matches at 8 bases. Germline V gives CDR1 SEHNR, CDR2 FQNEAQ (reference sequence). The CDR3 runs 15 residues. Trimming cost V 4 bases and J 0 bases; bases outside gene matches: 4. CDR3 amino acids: CASSSWTGLNTEAFF. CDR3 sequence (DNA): TGTGCCAGCAGCTCCTGGACAGGGCTGAACACTGAAGCTTTCTTT. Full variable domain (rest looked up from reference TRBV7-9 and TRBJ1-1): DTGVSQNPRHKITKRGQNVTFRCDPISEHNRLYWYRQTLGQGPEFLTYFQNEAQLEKSRLLSDRFSAERPKGSFSTLEIQRTEQGDSAMYLCASSSWTGLNTEAFFGQGTRLTVV.

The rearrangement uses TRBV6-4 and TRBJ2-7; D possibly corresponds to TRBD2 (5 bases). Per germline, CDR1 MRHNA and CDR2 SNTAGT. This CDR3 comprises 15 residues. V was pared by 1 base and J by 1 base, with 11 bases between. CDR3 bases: TGTGCCAGCAGTGACTGGACTTCGGGGTCCTACGAGCAGTACGTC. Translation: CASSDWTSGSYEQYV.

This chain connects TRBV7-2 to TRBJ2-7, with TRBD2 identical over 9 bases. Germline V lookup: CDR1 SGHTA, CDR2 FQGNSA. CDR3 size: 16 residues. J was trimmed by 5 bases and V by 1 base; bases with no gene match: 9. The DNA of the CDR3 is TGTGCCAGCAGCTTAGTCCTTGCGGGGGGGCCTGACGAGCAGTACGTC. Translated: CASSLVLAGGPDEQYV.

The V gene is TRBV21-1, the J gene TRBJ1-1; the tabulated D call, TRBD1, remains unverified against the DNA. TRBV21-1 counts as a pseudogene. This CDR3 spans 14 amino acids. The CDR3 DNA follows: TGTGCCAGCAGCAAAAGGGTAGGGGCCTCTGAAGCTTTCTTT. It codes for CASSKRVGASEAFF.

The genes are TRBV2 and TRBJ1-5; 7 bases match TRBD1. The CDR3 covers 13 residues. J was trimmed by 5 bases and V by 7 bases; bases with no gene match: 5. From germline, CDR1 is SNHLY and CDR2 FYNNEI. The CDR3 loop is CASKGQWDQPQHF. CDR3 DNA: TGTGCCAGCAAGGGACAGTGGGATCAGCCCCAGCATTTT.

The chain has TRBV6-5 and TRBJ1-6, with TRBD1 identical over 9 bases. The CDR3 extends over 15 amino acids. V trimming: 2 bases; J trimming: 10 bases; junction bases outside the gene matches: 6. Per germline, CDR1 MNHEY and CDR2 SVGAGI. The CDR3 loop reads CASSYQDRGRSPLHF. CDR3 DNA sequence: TGTGCCAGCAGTTACCAGGACAGGGGAAGGTCACCCCTCCACTTT.

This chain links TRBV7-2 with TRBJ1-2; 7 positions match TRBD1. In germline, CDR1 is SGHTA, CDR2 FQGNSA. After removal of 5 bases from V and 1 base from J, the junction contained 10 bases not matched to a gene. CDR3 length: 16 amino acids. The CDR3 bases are TGTGCCAGCAGCCCCCCGGGGACAGTATTTAACTATGGCTACACCTTC. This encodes CASSPPGTVFNYGYTF. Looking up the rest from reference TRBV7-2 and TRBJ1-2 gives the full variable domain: GAGVSQSPSNKVTEKGKDVELRCDPISGHTALYWYRQSLGQGLEFLIYFQGNSAPDKSGLPSDRFSAERTGGSVSTLTIQRTQQEDSAVYLCASSPPGTVFNYGYTFGSGTRLTVV.

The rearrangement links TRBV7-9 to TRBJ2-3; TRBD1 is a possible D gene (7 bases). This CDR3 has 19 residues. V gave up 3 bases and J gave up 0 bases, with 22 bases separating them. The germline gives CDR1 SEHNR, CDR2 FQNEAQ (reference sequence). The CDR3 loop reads CASSFRQGKLAYSTDTQYF. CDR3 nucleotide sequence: TGTGCCAGCAGCTTTAGACAGGGAAAGCTAGCGTATAGCACAGATACGCAGTATTTT. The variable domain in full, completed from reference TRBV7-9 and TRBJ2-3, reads DTGVSQNPRHKITKRGQNVTFRCDPISEHNRLYWYRQTLGQGPEFLTYFQNEAQLEKSRLLSDRFSAERPKGSFSTLEIQRTEQGDSAMYLCASSFRQGKLAYSTDTQYFGPGTRLTVL.

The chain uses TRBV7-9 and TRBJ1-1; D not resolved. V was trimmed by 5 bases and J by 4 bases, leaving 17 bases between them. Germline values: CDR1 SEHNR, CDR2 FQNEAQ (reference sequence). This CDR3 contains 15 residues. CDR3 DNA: TGTGCCAGCAGCCAGACACATGGGAGGCTCACTGAAGCTTTCTTT. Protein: CASSQTHGRLTEAFF.

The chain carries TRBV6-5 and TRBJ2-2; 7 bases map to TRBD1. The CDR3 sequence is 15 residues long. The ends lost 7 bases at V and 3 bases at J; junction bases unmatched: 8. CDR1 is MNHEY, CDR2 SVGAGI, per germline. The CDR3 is CASTTTTGYTGELFF. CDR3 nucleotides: TGTGCCAGCACCACCACGACAGGGTACACCGGGGAGCTGTTTTTT.

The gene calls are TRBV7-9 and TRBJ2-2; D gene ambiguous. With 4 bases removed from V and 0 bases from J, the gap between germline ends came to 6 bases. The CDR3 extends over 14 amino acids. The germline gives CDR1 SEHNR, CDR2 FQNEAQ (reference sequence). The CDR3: CASSSRPNTGELFF. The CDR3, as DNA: TGTGCCAGCAGCTCCAGGCCGAACACCGGGGAGCTGTTTTTT.